This entry lists 8 T cell receptor beta chains sequenced from one sample in a study of cytomegalovirus exposure and HLA in healthy donors. Vbeta (60) and Jbeta (13) primers were used in the PCR. The assay was immunoSEQ multiplex PCR, and TCRdb's table has in-frame clones only and misses some. The sample contains about 200,000 clones, around 83% of which appear only once. The sample taken for sequencing was PBMCs. All receptors derive from a woman aged 18 to 35 in good health and CMV-seronegative.

V gene TRBV11-2 combines with J gene TRBJ2-7; a possible D gene is TRBD1 (5 bases). From germline, CDR1 is SGHAT and CDR2 FQNNGV. V shed 0 bases and J shed 3 bases, with 9 bases lying between them. The length of the CDR3 is 14 residues. This CDR3 reads CASSLESDSYEQYF. CDR3 coding DNA: TGTGCCAGCAGCTTAGAGAGTGACAGCTACGAGCAGTACTTC.

This clone has only one observation. The chain joins TRBV11-2 to TRBJ2-1; maybe TRBD2 (6 bases). V lost 0 bases, J lost 4 bases, and 25 bases lay in between. Germline values: CDR1 SGHAT, CDR2 FQNNGV. This CDR3 comprises 20 residues. The CDR3 here is CASSLEGARLRGLFYNEQFF. CDR3 nucleotide sequence: TGTGCCAGCAGCTTAGAGGGAGCACGTCTGCGGGGCCTATTTTACAATGAGCAGTTCTTC.

The gene calls are TRBV5-1 and TRBJ2-7, with D maybe TRBD2 (5 bases). Germline CDR1 is SGHRS and CDR2 is YFSETQ. The CDR3 totals 16 residues. Trimming cost V 4 bases and J 5 bases, with 22 bases left between them. The CDR3 sequence: CASSPSGGGFGNEQYF. CDR3 DNA sequence: TGCGCCAGCAGCCCGAGCGGAGGTGGATTCGGAAACGAGCAGTACTTC.

This clone was recorded a few times. The chain combines TRBV5-6 with TRBJ1-1; maybe TRBD1 (5 bases). Trimming cost V 0 bases and J 1 base, with 7 bases left between them. The length of the CDR3 is 14 residues. Germline CDR1 and CDR2: SGHDT and YYEEEE. CDR3 coding DNA: TGTGCCAGCAGCTTGGGACAGCCGAACACTGAAGCTTTCTTT. Its protein is CASSLGQPNTEAFF. Looking up the rest from reference TRBV5-6 and TRBJ1-1 gives the full variable domain: DAGVTQSPTHLIKTRGQQVTLRCSPKSGHDTVSWYQQALGQGPQFIFQYYEEEERQRGNFPDRFSGHQFPNYSSELNVNALLLGDSALYLCASSLGQPNTEAFFGQGTRLTVV.

The genes are TRBV11-2 and TRBJ2-7; 7 nucleotides match TRBD1. Per the germline V gene, CDR1 is SGHAT and CDR2 is FQNNGV. V was clipped by 3 bases and J by 4 bases; unmatched bases: 6. The CDR3 contains 14 residues. The CDR3 region has the DNA TGTGCCAGCAGCTTCACGGGACAGCCTTACGAGCAGTACTTC. Protein product: CASSFTGQPYEQYF.

V usage is TRBV11-3 and J usage is TRBJ1-1, with D perhaps matching TRBD1 (5 bases). Germline CDR1 is SGHNT and CDR2 is YENEEA. The CDR3 extends over 12 amino acids. The V end lost 8 bases, the J end lost 3 bases, and 10 bases lay between the germline ends. The CDR3 coding sequence is TGTGCCAGCCGGCGCAGGGACACTGAAGCTTTCTTT. Protein product: CASRRRDTEAFF.

This chain uses TRBV27 with TRBJ2-3, with 8 positions matching TRBD2. Germline V gene data show CDR1 as MNHEY and CDR2 as SMNVEV (reference sequence). V shed 5 bases and J 8 bases; nucleotides not matched to a gene: 6. This CDR3 is built from 13 residues. The CDR3 here is CASSTGLAPTQYF. The DNA for the CDR3 is TGTGCCAGCAGTACTGGACTAGCTCCTACGCAGTATTTT.

The chain has TRBV5-3 and TRBJ1-5; D gene unclear. TRBV5-3 has ORF status, its function being uncertain. This CDR3 has 17 amino acids. V lost 4 bases and J lost 7, with 24 bases in between. The CDR3 is CARSREFTRRGRQPQHF. In nucleotides, the CDR3 is TGTGCCAGAAGCCGTGAATTCACTCGTCGAGGAAGACAGCCCCAGCATTTT.